A selection of T cell receptor beta chains follows, all from one sample in a study of early T cells in non-severe SARS-CoV-2 infection. TCRdb passed the 5' RACE reads through MiXCR, listing each CDR3 protein once. Altogether tens of thousands of distinct CDR3 sequences are present, 7.5% to 9% being singletons, with the ten largest covering approximately 4%. Sequencing was performed on whole blood, taken at baseline. These receptor sequences come from an adult who was a healthcare worker with PCR-confirmed SARS-CoV-2 infection or an uninfected control (not recorded which). CDR3s include the opening cysteine and the closing phenylalanine or tryptophan. The D gene is left open where the match is weak. Clone size is stated in some rows and not others, as once, few, many or a class when expanded.

>TRBV19|-|-|TRBJ2-2
TGTGCCAGTAGTATAGGGTCACCCTTCGGCGGGGAGCTGTTTTTT
CASSIGSPFGGELFF
>TRBV7-3|-|many|TRBJ1-1
TGTGCCAGCAGCCAGCAGCCGTGGACTGAAGCTTTCTTT
CASSQQPWTEAFF
>TRBV20-1|-|few|TRBJ2-5
TGCAGTGCTTGGGTAGCTCGCGTAGAGACCCAGTACTTC
CSAWVARVETQYF
>TRBV6-1|TRBD1|few|TRBJ1-5
TGTGCCAGCAAGGTATGGGACAGGGAACCTCAGCCCCAGCATTTT
CASKVWDREPQPQHF
>TRBV24-1|TRBD2|many|TRBJ2-1
TGTGCCACCAGTGATGTATCACCGGGACTAGCGGGCGCCAGCTCCTACAATGAGCAGTTCTTC
CATSDVSPGLAGASSYNEQFF
>TRBV5-6|-|few|TRBJ2-3
TGTGCCAGCAGCTTGAGGTATACGCAGTATTTT
CASSLRYTQYF
>TRBV30|-|many|TRBJ1-2
TGTGCCTGGGGTTCTTATGGCTACACCTTC
CAWGSYGYTF
>TRBV19|TRBD1|once|TRBJ1-2
TGTGCCAGTAGTTCTACACAGGGGAACTATGGCTACACCTTC
CASSSTQGNYGYTF
>TRBV7-9|TRBD2|few|TRBJ2-1
TGTGCCAGCAGCCTCCTCCAGGGTAGCGGGGCGCCGAGAGGAAATGAGCAGTTCTTC
CASSLLQGSGAPRGNEQFF
>TRBV29-1|TRBD1|few|TRBJ2-7
TGCAGCGTTGAAGTCCTACAGGGGAACGAGCAGTACTTC
CSVEVLQGNEQYF
>TRBV7-8|-|-|TRBJ2-3
TGTGCCAGCAGCCGCGATCGAAGGGGCACAGATACGCAGTATTTT
CASSRDRRGTDTQYF
>TRBV5-1|-|-|TRBJ2-7
TGCGCCAGCAGCTCCGCGTCGGGGAGCAACTCCTACGAGCAGTACTTC
CASSSASGSNSYEQYF
>TRBV21-1|-|-|TRBJ2-7
TGTGCCAGCAGCAAAAGACGGCAGGGAGCCTACGAGCAGTACTTC
CASSKRRQGAYEQYF
>TRBV27|-|-|TRBJ2-3
TGTGCCAGCAGTTTAGCTAGCGTTAGCACAGATACGCAGTATTTT
CASSLASVSTDTQYF
>TRBV11-3|TRBD1|-|TRBJ2-7
TGTGCCAGCAGCCCTAGGGTGGACAGGGGCGAGCAGTACTTC
CASSPRVDRGEQYF
>TRBV6-5|TRBD1|few|TRBJ2-6
TGTGCCAGCAGTTACGCCTCGGGACAGGCGTCCTCAGGGGCCAACGTCCTGACTTTC
CASSYASGQASSGANVLTF
>TRBV27|-|few|TRBJ1-2
TGTGCCAGCAGTTTTATGCAGGAAGGCAGCCGAGATGGCTACACCTTC
CASSFMQEGSRDGYTF
>TRBV14|TRBD1|few|TRBJ1-1
TGTGCCAGCAGTCCTCTACGAAGGGGGCGCGTCACTGAAGCTTTCTTT
CASSPLRRGRVTEAFF
>TRBV9|TRBD2|-|TRBJ2-7
TGTGCCAGCAGCGTAGGGGGAGGGATGTCCTACGAGCAGTACTTC
CASSVGGGMSYEQYF
>TRBV6-6|-|few|TRBJ2-5
TGTGCCAGCAGCCCAGAGAGCGGAATAACCCAAGAGACCCAGTACTTC
CASSPESGITQETQYF
>TRBV5-6|-|-|TRBJ2-1
TGTGCCAGCAGCCCTCCCGGGGTTAACTACAATGAGCAGTTCTTC
CASSPPGVNYNEQFF
>TRBV6-6|-|-|TRBJ2-1
TGTGCCAGCAGTTATGGCCAGGGCTTCAATGAGCAGTTCTTC
CASSYGQGFNEQFF
>TRBV6-1|TRBD2|-|TRBJ2-2
TGTGCCAGCAGATATAGCGGGAGAGCCATCGCCGGGGAGCTGTTTTTT
CASRYSGRAIAGELFF
>TRBV11-2|-|-|TRBJ1-6
TGTGCCAGCAGCACGCGACAGGTAGTCCGTTCACCCCTCCACTTT
CASSTRQVVRSPLHF
>TRBV5-1|-|many|TRBJ2-4
TGCGCCAGCAGCTCATTCGGGACGGGTTTGGCCAAAAACATTCAGTACTTC
CASSSFGTGLAKNIQYF
>TRBV6-5|-|few|TRBJ2-7
TGTGCCAGCAGTTACGGGGGCGACGGCGAGCAGTACTTC
CASSYGGDGEQYF
>TRBV10-1|-|many|TRBJ1-1
TGCGCCAGCAGTGAGACAGCGGGGACTGAAGCTTTCTTT
CASSETAGTEAFF
>TRBV5-1|-|many|TRBJ2-3
TGCGCCAGCAGCTATGACGACTTGGGGGTGTATTTT
CASSYDDLGVYF
>TRBV10-2|-|-|TRBJ2-5
TGCGCCAGCAGTGAAAGGGGCGCCGCTCGAGGTCAAGAGACCCAGTACTTC
CASSERGAARGQETQYF
>TRBV7-8|-|many|TRBJ2-5
TGTGCCAGCACCTTAGGGGGGCCGGAGACCCAGTACTTC
CASTLGGPETQYF
>TRBV10-2|-|few|TRBJ2-2
TGCGCCAGCAGTCAGACACCGAACACCGGGGAGCTGTTTTTT
CASSQTPNTGELFF
>TRBV20-1|-|many|TRBJ1-2
TGCAGTGCTAGATGGCCCGGCGGGATTCTCTATGGCTACACCTTC
CSARWPGGILYGYTF
>TRBV2|-|-|TRBJ2-1
TGTGCCAGGGGGAGATCTACTAAGGAGCAGTTCTTC
CARGRSTKEQFF
>TRBV28|TRBD1|few|TRBJ2-7
TGTGCCAGCAGTCGATTGCCGACAGGGCTTGAGCAGTACTTC
CASSRLPTGLEQYF
>TRBV12-3/TRBV12-4|-|many|TRBJ1-1
TGTGCCAGCAGCCAGACAGTCCGAAGCACTGAAGCTTTCTTT
CASSQTVRSTEAFF
>TRBV3-2|-|few|TRBJ2-3
TGTGCCAGCAGCCCCGTTCCCGGGACAGTTTCAACAGATACGCAGTATTTT
CASSPVPGTVSTDTQYF
>TRBV14|-|many|TRBJ2-3
TGTGCCAGCAGTGCCAGGGGTACAGATACGCAGTATTTT
CASSARGTDTQYF
>TRBV7-9|-|few|TRBJ2-2
TGTGCCAGCAGCCGCGTCTCAGCGGAGAAGTTCACCGGGGAGCTGTTTTTT
CASSRVSAEKFTGELFF
>TRBV2|-|many|TRBJ2-2
TGTGCCAGCAGTCAGGCGGGGGAGCTGTTTTTT
CASSQAGELFF
>TRBV2|TRBD1|few|TRBJ2-7
TGTGCCAGCAGTCCCGCCGGGACAGCGATTTACGAGCAGTACTTC
CASSPAGTAIYEQYF
>TRBV6-5|-|few|TRBJ2-7
TGTGCCAGCAGCACCTACCCCGGCCGGACCGGGTCGTCCGAGCAGTACTTC
CASSTYPGRTGSSEQYF
>TRBV24-1|-|few|TRBJ1-5
TGTGCCACCAGTGCGAGACACCCGAGCAATCAGCCCCAGCATTTT
CATSARHPSNQPQHF
>TRBV6-5|TRBD1|few|TRBJ1-2
TGTGCCAGCAGTTACATAACAGGGGATGGCTACACCTTC
CASSYITGDGYTF
>TRBV5-1|-|many|TRBJ2-3
TGCGCCAGCAGCTTATCCGGGGAGGTGAAAACGCAGTATTTT
CASSLSGEVKTQYF
>TRBV20-1|-|many|TRBJ2-3
TGCAGTGCTAGACACACAGATACGCAGTATTTT
CSARHTDTQYF
>TRBV24-1|TRBD1|many|TRBJ1-2
TGTGCCACCAGTGATTCTCCGGGACAGGGGGCGGATGGCTACACCTTC
CATSDSPGQGADGYTF
>TRBV7-8|TRBD1|few|TRBJ2-2
TGTGCCAGCAGCTTAGATCCCGACAGGGTCACGAACACCGGGGAGCTGTTTTTT
CASSLDPDRVTNTGELFF
>TRBV20-1|-|few|TRBJ2-4
TGCAGTGCTAGATTCGGGAGTGGGAACATTCAGTACTTC
CSARFGSGNIQYF